The rows below give T cell receptor beta chains drawn from one sample of a study of T cell repertoires in cytomegalovirus infection. Their specific antigens are unknown. TCRdb re-called the reads with MiXCR, one entry per CDR3 protein. The data contain 550,000 to 850,000 distinct CDR3 sequences, 30% to 40% of them singletons. The starting material was cultured PBMCs, obtained from culture after CMV antigen stimulation. These receptors originate from a human donor in good health (CMV status not recorded). Some clones in this sample may be carry-over from other donors' samples. CDR3s include the opening cysteine and the closing phenylalanine or tryptophan. Each record gives: J gene, V gene, clone size, D gene, CDR3 DNA, CDR3 protein. A D gene is named only where the DNA matches it firmly. Part of the rows lack a size; the others show once, few, many or a class for expanded clones.

TRBJ2-1 TRBV19 NA NA TGTGCCAGTAGTATATGGGGCCGAAGCTCCTACAATGAGCAGTTCTTC CASSIWGRSSYNEQFF
TRBJ2-3 TRBV6-9 NA TRBD1 TGTGCCACCCCGGACAGGGACCCGCTTGGTACGCAGTATTTT CATPDRDPLGTQYF
TRBJ2-3 TRBV7-8 few TRBD2 TGTGCCAGCAGCTTACGGGGGGGGACTAGCGGCAGCACAGATACGCAGTATTTT CASSLRGGTSGSTDTQYF
TRBJ2-7 TRBV4-1 once TRBD2 TGCGCCAGCAGCCCTGGACTAGCAGAAAGGGGCGAGCAGTACTTC CASSPGLAERGEQYF
TRBJ2-7 TRBV12-3/TRBV12-4 NA NA TGTGCCAGCAGTTTACCAGCTAACTACGAGCAGTACTTC CASSLPANYEQYF
TRBJ1-2 TRBV7-2 many TRBD1 TGTGCCAGCAGCACCAGACAGGGAAGTTATGGCTACACCTTC CASSTRQGSYGYTF
TRBJ2-3 TRBV20-1 NA NA TGCAGTGCTAGTAGGTTCACAGATACGCAGTATTTT CSASRFTDTQYF
TRBJ2-5 TRBV6-8 NA NA TGTGCCAGCAGTTACTCTACAGGGATAGGAGAGACCCAGTACTTC CASSYSTGIGETQYF
TRBJ1-4 TRBV7-2 many NA TGTGCCAGCAGGGGAGCGGCAGGGGTGGAAGAAAAACTGTTTTTT CASRGAAGVEEKLFF
TRBJ2-5 TRBV12-3/TRBV12-4 NA TRBD1 TGTGCCAGCAGTTTTTTTGGCGAGGGGGCAGAGACCCAGTACTTC CASSFFGEGAETQYF
TRBJ2-5 TRBV7-9 NA NA TGTGCCAGCAGCTTAGTATGGGGGTCAGAGACCCAGTACTTC CASSLVWGSETQYF
TRBJ2-7 TRBV4-3 NA TRBD2 TGCGCCAGCAGCCAAGGAAGTTCCTTAGCGGGGACCTACGAGCAGTACTTC CASSQGSSLAGTYEQYF
TRBJ1-5 TRBV5-6 NA NA TGTGCCAGCAGCTTGTGGAGGTTTCAGCCCCAGCATTTT CASSLWRFQPQHF
TRBJ2-7 TRBV12-5 few NA TGTGCTAGTGGCAACGCAGGGTTCTACGAGCAGTACTTC CASGNAGFYEQYF
TRBJ2-6 TRBV9 NA NA TGTGCCAGCAGCCCTCTCGCTGGTGGGGCCAACGTCCTGACTTTC CASSPLAGGANVLTF
TRBJ2-1 TRBV7-6 NA NA TGTGCCAGCAGCCCTACGGTGCAAACTAGGTCCTACAATGAGCAGTTCTTC CASSPTVQTRSYNEQFF
TRBJ2-1 TRBV7-2 many NA TGTGCCAGCAGCCCACTTGCGGCGGTTGAGCAGTTCTTC CASSPLAAVEQFF
TRBJ2-3 TRBV7-2 many NA TGTGCCGGAAAACTGATGGCAGACACAGATACGCAGTATTTT CAGKLMADTDTQYF
TRBJ2-5 TRBV12-3/TRBV12-4 NA NA TGTGCCAGCACCCTACAGATCCGGGAGACCCAGTACTTC CASTLQIRETQYF
TRBJ2-5 TRBV27 NA NA TGTGCCAGCAGTCCCATCAATGTCCGGTACCAAGAGACCCAGTACTTC CASSPINVRYQETQYF
TRBJ2-1 TRBV2 NA TRBD1 TGTGCCAGCAGTGAGAGAGACAGGGTGTACAATGAGCAGTTCTTC CASSERDRVYNEQFF
TRBJ2-1 TRBV7-9 few NA TGTGCCAGCAGGTTATTCGTGAACTCCTACAATGAGCAGTTCTTC CASRLFVNSYNEQFF
TRBJ2-1 TRBV7-2 NA TRBD1 TGTGCCAGCAGCTTAGGGGGGAGGACAGGGGAAATGGAGCAGTTCTTC CASSLGGRTGEMEQFF
TRBJ2-3 TRBV6-8 few NA TGTGCCAGCAGTCGGACGCTCAGGGATACGCAGTATTTT CASSRTLRDTQYF
TRBJ2-3 TRBV11-2 NA NA TGTGCCAGCAGCAAGGGGACTAGCACAGATACGCAGTATTTT CASSKGTSTDTQYF
TRBJ2-5 TRBV7-8 NA NA TGTGCCAGCAGCTTAGACAAAGAGACCCAGTACTTC CASSLDKETQYF
TRBJ2-7 TRBV7-6 few NA TGTGCCAGCAGCCCTGGGACCTTTCCGAGCTCCTACGAGCAGTACTTC CASSPGTFPSSYEQYF
TRBJ2-4 TRBV7-9 few NA TGTGCCAGCAGCTTAGCGTCCGGAGACCACCCTGTGGACATTCAGTACTTC CASSLASGDHPVDIQYF
TRBJ1-1 TRBV27 few NA TGTGCCAGCAGTTTGGCGGGGGGCTGGAGGAACACTGAAGCTTTCTTT CASSLAGGWRNTEAFF
TRBJ1-4 TRBV12-3/TRBV12-4 NA NA TGTGCCAGCAGTTTATCCGGGGGAGGCGAAAAACTGTTTTTT CASSLSGGGEKLFF
TRBJ2-1 TRBV7-2 few NA TGTGCCAGCAGCCAAGGGGGCGGGGGTGCCTTTGAGCAGTTCTTC CASSQGGGGAFEQFF
TRBJ1-3 TRBV6-6 few TRBD1 TGTGCCAGCACCAAAATGGGACAGTACTCTGGAAACACCATATATTTT CASTKMGQYSGNTIYF
TRBJ2-6 TRBV7-2 many NA TGTGCCAGCAGCCTAGACAGGCGTTGGTCTGGGGCCAACGTCCTGACTTTC CASSLDRRWSGANVLTF
TRBJ2-5 TRBV20-1 NA NA TGCAGTGCTTTCGGGACTCTCGAGACCCAGTACTTC CSAFGTLETQYF
TRBJ2-1 TRBV20-1 NA TRBD2 TGCAGTGTCCTAGCGGGAGATAGGGACTACAATGAGCAGTTCTTC CSVLAGDRDYNEQFF
TRBJ2-3 TRBV28 NA NA TGTGCCAGCAATGGGTACACAGATACGCAGTATTTT CASNGYTDTQYF
TRBJ2-5 TRBV7-2 many TRBD1 TGTGCCAGCAGCACCCGGACAGGGGGCCAGACCCAGTACTTC CASSTRTGGQTQYF
TRBJ2-3 TRBV11-2 NA NA TGTGCCAGCAGCCAAACGTCCTGGTATAGCACAGATACGCAGTATTTT CASSQTSWYSTDTQYF
TRBJ1-2 TRBV12-3/TRBV12-4 few NA TGTGCCAGCAGGGCGACAGGTCGTGAGGGCTACACCTTC CASRATGREGYTF
TRBJ2-2 TRBV19 NA TRBD1 TGTGCCAGTAGCCCGGACAGGGGTTGGCACGGGGAGCTGTTTTTT CASSPDRGWHGELFF
TRBJ1-2 TRBV27 few TRBD1 TGTGCCAGCAGTTTATCGAACAGGGGAGTCTATGGCTACACCTTC CASSLSNRGVYGYTF
TRBJ2-5 TRBV20-1 few NA TGCAGTGCTCCGGGACGGGAAGAGACCCAGTACTTC CSAPGREETQYF
TRBJ1-2 TRBV2 NA TRBD1 TGTGCCAGCAGGGACAGGGCAGGCTATGGCTACACCTTC CASRDRAGYGYTF
TRBJ2-3 TRBV28 NA NA TGTGCCAGCAGTTGGATGACAGATACGCAGTATTTT CASSWMTDTQYF
TRBJ2-3 TRBV7-2 once NA TGTGCCAGCAGCTTAGCGCTGCGGGATACGCAGTATTTT CASSLALRDTQYF
TRBJ2-4 TRBV12-3/TRBV12-4 few NA TGTGCCAGCGGCAAAAGCCGGTCTCGTCCGTACTTC CASGKSRSRPYF
TRBJ2-1 TRBV7-9 NA NA TGTGCCAGCGGCCCCGCTGGGGGAGCCAGGGATGAGCAGTTCTTC CASGPAGGARDEQFF
TRBJ2-2 TRBV7-8 few TRBD2 TGTGCCAGCAGCTTAGCAGGGAGGGCAGAGCAGTACACCGGGGAGCTGTTTTTT CASSLAGRAEQYTGELFF
TRBJ2-1 TRBV7-2 many NA TGTGCCAGCAGCCCCCCTATGCACGACAATGAGCAGTTCTTC CASSPPMHDNEQFF
TRBJ2-3 TRBV6-1 few TRBD2 TGTGCCAGCAGTGTGCTAGCGGGAGCCGACAGCACAGATACGCAGTATTTT CASSVLAGADSTDTQYF
TRBJ2-3 TRBV23-1 NA TRBD1 TGCGCCAGCAGTCTCCCCCCGGGACAGGGCACAGATACGCAGTATTTT CASSLPPGQGTDTQYF
TRBJ1-4 TRBV12-3/TRBV12-4 few NA TGTGCCAGCATTATTCTGCCCGAGACAGCCTCCGAAAAACTGTTTTTT CASIILPETASEKLFF
TRBJ2-4 TRBV28 NA TRBD2 TGTGCCAGCAGTTTAATATGGCGGGAGGGGACCAAAAACATTCAGTACTTC CASSLIWREGTKNIQYF
TRBJ1-2 TRBV28 NA NA TGTGCCAGCAGTTTATGGAAGGGGGAGTACTATGGCTACACCTTC CASSLWKGEYYGYTF
TRBJ1-2 TRBV4-3 NA NA TGCGCCAGCAGCCAGCCCCTCGGGAAGAACTATGGCTACACCTTC CASSQPLGKNYGYTF
TRBJ2-3 TRBV7-6 few NA TGTGCCAGCAGCCGTCGGGGGATTGGCACAGATACGCAGTATTTT CASSRRGIGTDTQYF
TRBJ2-7 TRBV6-1 once NA TGTGCCAGCAGTGAAGCATGGGCAACCTACGAGCAGTACTTC CASSEAWATYEQYF
TRBJ1-3 TRBV7-2 few NA TGTGCCAGCAGCTTAGGCTCCACGGGCGCTGGAAACACCATATATTTT CASSLGSTGAGNTIYF